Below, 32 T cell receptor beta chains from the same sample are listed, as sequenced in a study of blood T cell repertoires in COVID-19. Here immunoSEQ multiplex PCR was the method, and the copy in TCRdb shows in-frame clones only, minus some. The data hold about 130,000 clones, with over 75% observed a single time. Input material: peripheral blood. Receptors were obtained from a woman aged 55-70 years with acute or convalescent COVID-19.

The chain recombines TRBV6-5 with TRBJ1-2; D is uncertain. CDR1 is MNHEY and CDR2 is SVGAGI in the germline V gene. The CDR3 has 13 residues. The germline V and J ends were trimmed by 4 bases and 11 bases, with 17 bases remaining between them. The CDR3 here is CASSSNIRPHYTF. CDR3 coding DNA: TGTGCCAGCAGTTCAAACATTCGTCCCCATTACACCTTC.

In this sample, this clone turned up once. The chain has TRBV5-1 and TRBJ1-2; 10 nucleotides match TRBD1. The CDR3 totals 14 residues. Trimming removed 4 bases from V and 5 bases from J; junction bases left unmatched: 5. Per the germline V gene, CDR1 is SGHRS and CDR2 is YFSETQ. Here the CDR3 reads CASSTEGQGYGYTF. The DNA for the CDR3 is TGCGCCAGCAGCACCGAGGGACAGGGGTATGGCTACACCTTC. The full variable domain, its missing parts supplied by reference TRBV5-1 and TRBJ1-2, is KAGVTQTPRYLIKTRGQQVTLSCSPISGHRSVSWYQQTPGQGLQFLFEYFSETQRNKGNFPGRFSGRQFSNSRSEMNVSTLELGDSALYLCASSTEGQGYGYTFGSGTRLTVV.

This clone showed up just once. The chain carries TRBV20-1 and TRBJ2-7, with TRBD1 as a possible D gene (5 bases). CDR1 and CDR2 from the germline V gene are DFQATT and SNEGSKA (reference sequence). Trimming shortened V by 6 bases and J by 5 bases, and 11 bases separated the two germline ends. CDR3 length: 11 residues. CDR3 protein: CSANQGNEQYV. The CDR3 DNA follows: TGCAGTGCCAACCAGGGAAACGAGCAGTACGTC.

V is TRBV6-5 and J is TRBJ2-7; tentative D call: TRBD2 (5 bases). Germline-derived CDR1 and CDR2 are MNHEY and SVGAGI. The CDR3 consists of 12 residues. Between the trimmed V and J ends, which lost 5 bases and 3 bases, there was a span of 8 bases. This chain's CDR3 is CASSLLVYEQYF. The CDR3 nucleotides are TGTGCCAGCAGTCTACTAGTCTACGAGCAGTACTTC.

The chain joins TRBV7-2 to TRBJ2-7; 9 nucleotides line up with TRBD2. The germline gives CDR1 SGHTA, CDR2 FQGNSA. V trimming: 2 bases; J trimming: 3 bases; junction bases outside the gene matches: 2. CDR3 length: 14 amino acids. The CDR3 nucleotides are TGTGCCAGCAGCTTACTTAGCGGGGGCTACGAGCAGTACTTC. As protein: CASSLLSGGYEQYF.

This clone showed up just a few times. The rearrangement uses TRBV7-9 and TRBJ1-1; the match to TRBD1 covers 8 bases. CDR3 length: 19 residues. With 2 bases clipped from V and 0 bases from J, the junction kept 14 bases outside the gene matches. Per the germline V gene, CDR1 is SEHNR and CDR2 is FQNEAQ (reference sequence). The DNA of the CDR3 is TGTGCCAGCAGCTTACTTTTCGACAGGGGAGGATTCATGAACACTGAAGCTTTCTTT. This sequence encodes CASSLLFDRGGFMNTEAFF.

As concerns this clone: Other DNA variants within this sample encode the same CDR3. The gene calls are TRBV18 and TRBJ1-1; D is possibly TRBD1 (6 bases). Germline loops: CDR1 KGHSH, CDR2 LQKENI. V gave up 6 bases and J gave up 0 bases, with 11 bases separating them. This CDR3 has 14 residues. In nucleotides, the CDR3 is TGTGCCAGCTCGTCCACAGGGCTGAACACTGAAGCTTTCTTT. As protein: CASSSTGLNTEAFF.

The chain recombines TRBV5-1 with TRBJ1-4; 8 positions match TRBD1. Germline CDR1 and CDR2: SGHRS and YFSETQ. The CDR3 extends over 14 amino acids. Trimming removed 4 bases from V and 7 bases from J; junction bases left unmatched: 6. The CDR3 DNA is TGCGCCAGCAGCGTCGGACAGGGAGGTGAAAAACTGTTTTTT. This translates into CASSVGQGGEKLFF.

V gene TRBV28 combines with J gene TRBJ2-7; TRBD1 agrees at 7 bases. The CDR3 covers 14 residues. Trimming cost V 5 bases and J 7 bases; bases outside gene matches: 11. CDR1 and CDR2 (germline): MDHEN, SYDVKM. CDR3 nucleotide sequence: TGTGCCAGCAGTCATCCTTCCGGGACAGTTGAGCAGTACTTC. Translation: CASSHPSGTVEQYF.

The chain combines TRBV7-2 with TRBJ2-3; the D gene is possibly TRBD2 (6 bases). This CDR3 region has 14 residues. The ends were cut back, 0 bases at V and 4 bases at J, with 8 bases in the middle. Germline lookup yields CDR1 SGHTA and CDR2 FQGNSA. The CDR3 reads CASSLASGADTQYF. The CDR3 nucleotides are TGTGCCAGCAGCTTAGCTAGCGGCGCAGATACGCAGTATTTT.

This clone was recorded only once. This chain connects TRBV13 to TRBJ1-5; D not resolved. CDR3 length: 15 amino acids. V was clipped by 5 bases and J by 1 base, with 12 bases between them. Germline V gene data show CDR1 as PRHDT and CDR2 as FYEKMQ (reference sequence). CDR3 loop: CASSPHRQSNQPQHF. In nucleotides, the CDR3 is TGTGCCAGCAGCCCACATCGTCAGAGCAATCAGCCCCAGCATTTT.

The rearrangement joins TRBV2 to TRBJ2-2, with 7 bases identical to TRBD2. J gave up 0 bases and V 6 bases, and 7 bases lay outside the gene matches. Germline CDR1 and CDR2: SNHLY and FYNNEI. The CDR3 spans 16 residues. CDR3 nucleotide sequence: TGTGCCAGCAGCCCATCTGGGGGGGCGAACACCGGGGAGCTGTTTTTT. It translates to CASSPSGGANTGELFF.

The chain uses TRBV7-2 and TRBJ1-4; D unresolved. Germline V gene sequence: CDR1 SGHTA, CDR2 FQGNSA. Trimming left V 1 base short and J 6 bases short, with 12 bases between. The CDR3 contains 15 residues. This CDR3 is CASSLGAGYDEKLFF. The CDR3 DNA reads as TGTGCCAGCAGCTTAGGCGCGGGGTATGATGAAAAACTGTTTTTT.

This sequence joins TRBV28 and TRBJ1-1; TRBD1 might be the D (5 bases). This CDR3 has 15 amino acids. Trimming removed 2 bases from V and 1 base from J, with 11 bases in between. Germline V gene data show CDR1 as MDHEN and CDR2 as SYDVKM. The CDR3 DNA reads TGTGCCAGCAGTTTACAGGGTCCCGGGAACACTGAAGCTTTCTTT. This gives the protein CASSLQGPGNTEAFF.

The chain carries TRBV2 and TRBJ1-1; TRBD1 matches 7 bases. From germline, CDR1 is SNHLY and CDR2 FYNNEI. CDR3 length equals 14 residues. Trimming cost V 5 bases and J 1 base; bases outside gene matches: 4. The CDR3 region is CASSIQGTNTEAFF. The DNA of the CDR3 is TGTGCCAGCAGTATACAGGGGACGAACACTGAAGCTTTCTTT.

The CDR3 DNA sequence: TGTGCCAGCAGTTCCGGGGGGCTGAATTCACCCCTCCACTTT. Amino acids: CASSSGGLNSPLHF. The chain uses TRBV28 and TRBJ1-6, with TRBD1 as a possible D gene (6 bases). Germline assignment: CDR1 MDHEN and CDR2 SYDVKM. Trimming left V 4 bases short and J 7 bases short, with 11 bases between. CDR3 length: 14 residues.

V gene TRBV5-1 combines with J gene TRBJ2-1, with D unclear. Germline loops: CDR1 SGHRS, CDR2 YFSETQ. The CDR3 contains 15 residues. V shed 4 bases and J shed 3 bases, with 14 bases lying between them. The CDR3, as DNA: TGCGCCAGCAGCCTGGGCGGAGAAAACTACAATGAGCAGTTCTTC. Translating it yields CASSLGGENYNEQFF. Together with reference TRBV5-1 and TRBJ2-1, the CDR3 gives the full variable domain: KAGVTQTPRYLIKTRGQQVTLSCSPISGHRSVSWYQQTPGQGLQFLFEYFSETQRNKGNFPGRFSGRQFSNSRSEMNVSTLELGDSALYLCASSLGGENYNEQFFGPGTRLTVL.

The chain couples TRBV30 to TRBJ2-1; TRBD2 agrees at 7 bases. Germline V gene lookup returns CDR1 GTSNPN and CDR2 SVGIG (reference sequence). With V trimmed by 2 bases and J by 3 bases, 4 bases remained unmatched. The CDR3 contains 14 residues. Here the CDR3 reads CAWSWLAVYNEQFF. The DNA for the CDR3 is TGTGCCTGGAGTTGGCTAGCGGTCTACAATGAGCAGTTCTTC.

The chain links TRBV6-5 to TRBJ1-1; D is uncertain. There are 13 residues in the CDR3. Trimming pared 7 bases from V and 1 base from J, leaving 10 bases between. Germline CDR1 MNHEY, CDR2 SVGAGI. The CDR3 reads CASKVNGNTEAFF. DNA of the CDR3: TGTGCCAGCAAAGTCAACGGGAACACTGAAGCTTTCTTT.

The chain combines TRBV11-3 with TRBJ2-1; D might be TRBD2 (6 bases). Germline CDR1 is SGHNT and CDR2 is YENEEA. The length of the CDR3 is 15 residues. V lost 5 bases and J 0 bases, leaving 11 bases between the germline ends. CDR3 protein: CASSQGLSSYNEQFF. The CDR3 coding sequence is TGTGCCAGCAGCCAAGGACTAAGCTCCTACAATGAGCAGTTCTTC.

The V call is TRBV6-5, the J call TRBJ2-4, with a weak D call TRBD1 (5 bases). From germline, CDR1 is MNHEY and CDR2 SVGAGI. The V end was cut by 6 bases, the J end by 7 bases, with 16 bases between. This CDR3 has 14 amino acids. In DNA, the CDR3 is TGTGCCAGCAGCGTCGGAATCCAGGGCAACATTCAGTACTTC. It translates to CASSVGIQGNIQYF.

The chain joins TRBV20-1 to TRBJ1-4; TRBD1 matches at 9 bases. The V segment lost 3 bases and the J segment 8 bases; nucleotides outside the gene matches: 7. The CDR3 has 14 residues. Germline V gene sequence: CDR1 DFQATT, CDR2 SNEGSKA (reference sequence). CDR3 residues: CSASKVTGGEKLFF. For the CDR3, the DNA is TGCAGTGCTAGTAAGGTGACAGGGGGAGAAAAACTGTTTTTT.

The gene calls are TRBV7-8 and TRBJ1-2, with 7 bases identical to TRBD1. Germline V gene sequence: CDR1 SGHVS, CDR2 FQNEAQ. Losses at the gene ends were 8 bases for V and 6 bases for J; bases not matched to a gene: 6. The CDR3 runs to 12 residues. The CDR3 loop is CASGQGGDGYTF. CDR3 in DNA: TGTGCCAGCGGTCAGGGGGGAGATGGCTACACCTTC.

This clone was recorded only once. This chain's CDR3 is CASLQGHIDSPLHF. The CDR3 DNA follows: TGTGCCAGTCTTCAGGGGCATATAGATTCACCCCTCCACTTT. This chain links TRBV6-1 with TRBJ1-6, with D perhaps TRBD1 (6 bases). CDR1 and CDR2 from the germline V gene are MNHNS and SASEGT. Trimming removed 9 bases from V and 8 bases from J, with 17 bases in between. The CDR3 covers 14 residues.

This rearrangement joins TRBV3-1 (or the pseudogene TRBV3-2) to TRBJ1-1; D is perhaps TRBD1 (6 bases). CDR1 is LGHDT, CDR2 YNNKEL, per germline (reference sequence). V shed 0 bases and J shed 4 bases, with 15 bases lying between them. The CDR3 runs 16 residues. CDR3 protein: CASSQDGQRLVTEAFF. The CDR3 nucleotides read TGTGCCAGCAGCCAAGACGGACAGCGCTTGGTCACTGAAGCTTTCTTT.

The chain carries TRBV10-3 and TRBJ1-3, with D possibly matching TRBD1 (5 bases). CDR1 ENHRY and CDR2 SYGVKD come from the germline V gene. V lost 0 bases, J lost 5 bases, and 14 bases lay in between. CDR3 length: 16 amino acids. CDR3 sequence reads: CAISESEGAFRNTIYF. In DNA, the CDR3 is TGTGCCATCAGTGAGTCGGAAGGGGCTTTTCGAAACACCATATATTTT.

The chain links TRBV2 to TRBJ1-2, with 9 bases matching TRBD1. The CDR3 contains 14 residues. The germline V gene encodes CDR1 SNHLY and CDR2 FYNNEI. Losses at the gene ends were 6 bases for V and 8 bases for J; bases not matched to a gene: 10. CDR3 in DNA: TGTGCCAGCAGGGCTACCGGGACAGGGAGCGGCTACACCTTC. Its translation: CASRATGTGSGYTF.

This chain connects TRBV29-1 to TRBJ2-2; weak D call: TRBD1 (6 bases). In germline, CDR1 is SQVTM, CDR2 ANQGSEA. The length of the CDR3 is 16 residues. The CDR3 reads CRGTGITLLNTGELFF. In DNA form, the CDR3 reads TGCAGGGGCACAGGGATCACCCTCCTAAACACCGGGGAGCTGTTTTTT.

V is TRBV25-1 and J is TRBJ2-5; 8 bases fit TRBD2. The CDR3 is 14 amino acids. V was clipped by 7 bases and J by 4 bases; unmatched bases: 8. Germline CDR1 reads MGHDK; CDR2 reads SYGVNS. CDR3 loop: CASTLAGAPETQYF. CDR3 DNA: TGTGCCAGCACTCTAGCGGGTGCCCCAGAGACCCAGTACTTC. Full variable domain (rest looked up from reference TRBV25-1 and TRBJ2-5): EADIYQTPRYLVIGTGKKITLECSQTMGHDKMYWYQQDPGMELHLIHYSYGVNSTEKGDLSSESTVSRIRTEHFPLTLESARPSHTSQYLCASTLAGAPETQYFGPGTRLLVL.

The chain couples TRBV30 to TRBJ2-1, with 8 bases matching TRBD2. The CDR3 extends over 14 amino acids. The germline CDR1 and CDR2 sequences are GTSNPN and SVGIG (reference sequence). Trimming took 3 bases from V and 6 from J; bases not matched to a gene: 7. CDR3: CAWRASGRSNEQFF. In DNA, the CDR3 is TGTGCCTGGAGGGCCAGCGGGAGAAGCAATGAGCAGTTCTTC.

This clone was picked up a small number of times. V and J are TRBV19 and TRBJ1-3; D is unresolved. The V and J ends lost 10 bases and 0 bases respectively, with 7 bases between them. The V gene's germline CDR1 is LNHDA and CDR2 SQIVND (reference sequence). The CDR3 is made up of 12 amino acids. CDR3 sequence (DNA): TGTGCCACCGGGAGCTCTGGAAACACCATATATTTT. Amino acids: CATGSSGNTIYF.

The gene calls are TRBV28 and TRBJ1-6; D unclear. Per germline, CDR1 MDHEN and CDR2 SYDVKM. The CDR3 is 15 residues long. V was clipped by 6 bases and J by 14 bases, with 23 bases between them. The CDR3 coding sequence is TGTGCCAGCAGCCGTTTAGTACAGCCTAACGAGTCCCTCCACTTT. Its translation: CASSRLVQPNESLHF.